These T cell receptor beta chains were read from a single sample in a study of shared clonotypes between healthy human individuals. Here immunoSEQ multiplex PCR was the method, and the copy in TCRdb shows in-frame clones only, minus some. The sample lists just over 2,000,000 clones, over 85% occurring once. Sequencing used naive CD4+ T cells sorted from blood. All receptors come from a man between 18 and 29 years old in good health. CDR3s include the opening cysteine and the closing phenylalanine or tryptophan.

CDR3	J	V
CASSVPTTGTWNDEQYF	TRBJ2-7	TRBV10-2
CASTGQDTYEQYF	TRBJ2-7	TRBV19
CASSQVDTQYF	TRBJ2-3	TRBV7-2
CASSLGTASNYGYTF	TRBJ1-2	TRBV5-1
CASSSWTGGYGYTF	TRBJ1-2	TRBV6-5
CASFTYRGTEAFF	TRBJ1-1	TRBV6-1
CASSRGQGRKTDTQYF	TRBJ2-3	TRBV5-1
CASLPTPWAGELVETQYF	TRBJ2-5	TRBV5-1
CASSVALIADTQYF	TRBJ2-3	TRBV9
CASSYSTLTYEQYF	TRBJ2-7	TRBV6-6
CAWSESPNGYTF	TRBJ1-2	TRBV30
CAWSVDRWGYTF	TRBJ1-2	TRBV30
CSALRGDIQYF	TRBJ2-4	TRBV20-1
CATSRDPGAYEQYF	TRBJ2-7	TRBV15
CASSLYAGGAPYGYTF	TRBJ1-2	TRBV5-1
CASSFRGRGTDTQYF	TRBJ2-3	TRBV7-2